These 26 T cell receptor beta chains were sequenced from one sample in a study of human T cells and chemical hapten exposure. The time point denotes: pre-sensitization, week 0. Treatment: therapeutic diphenylcyclopropenone sensitization with weekly scalp DPC. TCRdb redid the calling of the RACE reads with MiXCR, one entry per CDR3 protein. The table includes around 250,000 distinct CDR3 sequences, about 9% detected once. Sequenced material: whole blood, taken in connection with sensitization to the hapten diphenylcyclopropenone (DPC). The receptor source for this set is a middle-aged woman with alopecia areata. Some clones in this sample may be carry-over from other donors' samples.

As DNA, the CDR3 is TGCGCCAGCAGCTTCTCTGGGGTCTACAATGAGCAGTTCTTC. Protein product: CASSFSGVYNEQFF. The chain uses TRBV5-1 and TRBJ2-1; D not certain. CDR3 length equals 14 residues. Germline lookup yields CDR1 SGHRS and CDR2 YFSETQ. V lost 2 bases and J lost 3, with 9 bases in between. Based on the CDR3 plus reference TRBV5-1 and TRBJ2-1, the full variable domain is KAGVTQTPRYLIKTRGQQVTLSCSPISGHRSVSWYQQTPGQGLQFLFEYFSETQRNKGNFPGRFSGRQFSNSRSEMNVSTLELGDSALYLCASSFSGVYNEQFFGPGTRLTVL.

This clonotype came up a few times. The chain couples TRBV5-1 to TRBJ2-5; 9 positions match TRBD2. The CDR3 has 17 amino acids. V gave up 4 bases and J gave up 1 base; unmatched junction bases: 11. Per the germline V gene, CDR1 is SGHRS and CDR2 is YFSETQ. CDR3 in DNA: TGCGCCAGCAGCCCGGCACTAGCGGGTCTCTTCCAAGAGACCCAGTACTTC. Translation: CASSPALAGLFQETQYF.

The chain recombines TRBV28 with TRBJ2-7; unclear D gene. Germline-derived CDR1 and CDR2 are MDHEN and SYDVKM. The CDR3 sequence is 13 residues long. Trimming took 5 bases from V and 3 from J, leaving 11 bases between them. The chain's CDR3 is CASSHAPLYEQYF. The CDR3 DNA sequence: TGTGCCAGCAGTCACGCCCCCCTCTACGAGCAGTACTTC.

The J gene is TRBJ2-4, the V gene TRBV6-2 or TRBV6-3; TRBD1 might be the D (6 bases). The ends were cut back, 6 bases at V and 4 bases at J, with 16 bases in the middle. From germline, CDR1 is MNHEY and CDR2 SVGEGT. The CDR3 runs to 15 residues. In DNA form, the CDR3 reads TGTGCCAGCAGGGACTCTTGGGGGCTGAAAAACATTCAGTACTTC. Amino acid sequence: CASRDSWGLKNIQYF.

This clonotype was counted many times. J is TRBJ2-2 and V is TRBV20-1; 8 bases are a match to TRBD2. There are 15 residues in the CDR3. Germline trimming cut 6 bases from V and 1 base from J; bases unmatched to any gene: 7. Germline CDR1 and CDR2: DFQATT and SNEGSKA (reference sequence). CDR3 nucleotide sequence: TGCAGTGCCCCCCAAGCGGGGGTGAACACCGGGGAGCTGTTTTTT. Translating gives CSAPQAGVNTGELFF.

This clonotype was counted only a few times. This sequence joins TRBV3-1 and TRBJ1-1, with D unresolved. V was shortened by 5 bases and J by 1 base, with 8 bases between the two germline ends. CDR1 and CDR2 from the germline V gene are LGHDT and YNNKEL (reference sequence). CDR3 length equals 13 residues. CDR3 loop: CASSAATNTEAFF. CDR3 sequence (DNA): TGTGCCAGCAGCGCCGCAACGAACACTGAAGCTTTCTTT.

This clonotype was picked up a small number of times. The chain couples TRBV6-1 to TRBJ1-1; TRBD1 matches at 8 bases. Germline lookup yields CDR1 MNHNS and CDR2 SASEGT. With V trimmed by 4 bases and J by 4 bases, 2 bases remained unmatched. This CDR3 comprises 13 residues. CDR3 amino acids: CASSVGQGTEAFF. In nucleotides, the CDR3 is TGTGCCAGCAGTGTTGGACAGGGCACTGAAGCTTTCTTT.

This rearrangement joins TRBV5-1 to TRBJ2-7; D is undetermined. The CDR3 runs to 14 residues. V was clipped by 6 bases and J by 1 base, with 14 bases between them. Germline-derived CDR1 and CDR2 are SGHRS and YFSETQ. In DNA form, the CDR3 reads TGCGCCAGCATGGAGACGGCCTTATCCTACGAGCAGTACTTC. Protein: CASMETALSYEQYF.

This clonotype has only a few counts. The rearrangement joins TRBV6-2 or TRBV6-3 to TRBJ1-5; weak D call: TRBD1 (6 bases). In germline, CDR1 is MNHEY, CDR2 SVGEGT. Trimming took 8 bases from V and 0 from J, leaving 11 bases between them. The CDR3 has 14 residues. The CDR3 DNA is TGTGCCAGCGCGACAGGAAATAGCAATCAGCCCCAGCATTTT. It is translated as CASATGNSNQPQHF.

This clonotype was seen many times. The chain employs TRBV27 and TRBJ2-1, with unresolved D. The CDR3 consists of 13 residues. The ends were cut back, 4 bases at V and 7 bases at J, with 11 bases in the middle. Germline lookup yields CDR1 MNHEY and CDR2 SMNVEV (reference sequence). CDR3: CASSSLNQNEQFF. CDR3 DNA sequence: TGTGCCAGCAGTTCCCTGAATCAAAATGAGCAGTTCTTC.

V is TRBV7-2 and J is TRBJ2-7; perhaps TRBD1 as D (6 bases). V dropped 1 base and J dropped 0 bases, with 13 bases sitting between them. CDR1 is SGHTA and CDR2 is FQGNSA in the germline V gene. The length of the CDR3 is 16 residues. CDR3 region: CASSLDGGVSSYEQYF. CDR3 in DNA: TGTGCCAGCAGCTTAGATGGGGGCGTGAGCTCCTACGAGCAGTACTTC. Full variable domain (missing parts from reference TRBV7-2 and TRBJ2-7): GAGVSQSPSNKVTEKGKDVELRCDPISGHTALYWYRQSLGQGLEFLIYFQGNSAPDKSGLPSDRFSAERTGGSVSTLTIQRTQQEDSAVYLCASSLDGGVSSYEQYFGPGTRLTVT.

A few counts support this clonotype. The chain recombines TRBV28 with TRBJ2-7, with 8 bases matching TRBD1. The germline CDR1 and CDR2 sequences are MDHEN and SYDVKM. After removal of 6 bases from V and 7 bases from J, the junction contained 14 bases not matched to a gene. The CDR3 has 15 amino acids. The DNA of the CDR3 is TGTGCCAGCAGCCCTCAGGGGACAGGCGCTCGGGAGCAGTACTTC. This codes for CASSPQGTGAREQYF.

The genes are TRBV3-1 and TRBJ2-7; the D call may be TRBD1 or TRBD2 (5 bases each). This CDR3 is 15 amino acids long. Germline CDR1 and CDR2: LGHDT and YNNKEL (reference sequence). The V and J ends lost 3 bases and 2 bases respectively, with 14 bases between them. CDR3: CASSHPGPSTYEQYF. The CDR3 region has the DNA TGTGCCAGCAGCCACCCGGGACCTTCGACCTACGAGCAGTACTTC.

This clonotype showed up just a few times. The chain employs TRBV12-3 or TRBV12-4 and TRBJ2-1, with 10 bases aligning to TRBD2. V was pared by 5 bases and J by 6 bases, with 13 bases of the junction left unmatched. The CDR3 spans 17 residues. As DNA, the CDR3 is TGTGCCAGCAGTCCTAGAGTGGCTAGCGGGAGTTCCAATGAGCAGTTCTTC. This gives the protein CASSPRVASGSSNEQFF.

The chain uses TRBV24-1 and TRBJ2-1, with TRBD2 matching 8 bases. V dropped 3 bases and J dropped 3; count of bases not matched to a gene: 6. Germline values: CDR1 KGHDR, CDR2 SFDVKD. There are 16 residues in the CDR3. CDR3 loop: CATSDPGLGYYNEQFF. The CDR3 DNA follows: TGTGCCACCAGTGATCCGGGACTAGGGTACTACAATGAGCAGTTCTTC.

This clonotype was observed many times. The chain carries TRBV7-9 and TRBJ1-5, with a weak D call TRBD1 (5 bases). CDR3 length equals 12 residues. Germline V gene lookup returns CDR1 SEHNR and CDR2 FQNEAQ (reference sequence). V was trimmed by 7 bases and J by 7 bases, leaving 11 bases between them. In DNA form, the CDR3 reads TGTGCCAGCACGGGCCCAGGGCAGCCCCAGCATTTT. Its translation: CASTGPGQPQHF.

This rearrangement joins TRBV7-2 to TRBJ2-5, with TRBD2 identical over 12 bases. J gave up 6 bases and V 2 bases, and 10 bases lay outside the gene matches. Germline values: CDR1 SGHTA, CDR2 FQGNSA. The CDR3 contains 17 residues. CDR3 in amino acids: CASSLPSGRAEEKTQYF. CDR3 in DNA: TGTGCCAGCAGCTTACCTAGCGGGAGGGCAGAGGAAAAGACCCAGTACTTC.

The CDR3 sequence: CASSLPGQGLPNYGYTF. CDR3 in DNA: TGTGCCAGTAGCCTTCCGGGACAGGGTCTTCCAAACTATGGCTACACCTTC. V gene TRBV19 combines with J gene TRBJ1-2; 9 bases align to TRBD1. This CDR3 contains 17 residues. CDR1 and CDR2 (germline): LNHDA, SQIVND (reference sequence). V lost 6 bases to trimming and J lost 2 bases; unmatched junction nucleotides: 13.

The J gene is TRBJ2-1, the V gene TRBV3-1; TRBD1 or TRBD2 may be the D gene (5 bases each). The CDR3 contains 15 residues. CDR1 and CDR2 (germline): LGHDT, YNNKEL (reference sequence). V was shortened by 0 bases and J by 9 bases, with 15 bases between the two germline ends. CDR3 nucleotides: TGTGCCAGCAGCCAAGACACCCGCACTAGGGGTGAGCAGTTCTTC. Encoded protein: CASSQDTRTRGEQFF.

This rearrangement joins TRBV20-1 to TRBJ2-4; TRBD2 is a possible D gene (7 bases). The V and J ends lost 6 bases and 10 bases respectively, with 19 bases between them. Germline V gives CDR1 DFQATT, CDR2 SNEGSKA (reference sequence). This CDR3 has 13 amino acids. The DNA for the CDR3 is TGCAGTGCCGGTCCCACTGGGAGGGGGATTCAGTACTTC. Amino acids: CSAGPTGRGIQYF.

This chain connects TRBV6-2 or TRBV6-3 to TRBJ2-1; the D gene is possibly TRBD2 (6 bases). This CDR3 is 14 amino acids long. Germline V gene data show CDR1 as MNHEY and CDR2 as SVGEGT. V was trimmed by 7 bases and J by 1 base, leaving 11 bases between them. The CDR3 spells CASTESGSYNEQFF. CDR3 DNA sequence: TGTGCCAGCACCGAGAGCGGGTCCTACAATGAGCAGTTCTTC.

As concerns this clonotype: A much larger clone is a single base away; this may be a read error. The conserved final phenylalanine or tryptophan is absent from the CDR3, which likely points to a read error. The chain employs TRBV29-1 and TRBJ2-2, with unresolved D. This CDR3 is 14 amino acids long. Germline CDR1 and CDR2: SQVTM and ANQGSEA. V was shortened by 4 bases and J by 4 bases, with 13 bases between the two germline ends. The CDR3 DNA reads TGCAGCGTTGTCTCCCTTCTCGGCACCGGGGAGCTGTTTTCT. This gives the protein CSVVSLLGTGELFS.

The rearrangement uses TRBV5-5 and TRBJ2-4, with D hard to call. V dropped 4 bases and J dropped 2 bases, with 10 bases sitting between them. This CDR3 contains 14 residues. Germline V gene sequence: CDR1 SGHKS, CDR2 YYEKEE (reference sequence). CDR3 region: CASSNALTKNIQYF. The CDR3, as DNA: TGTGCCAGCAGCAACGCCTTAACCAAAAACATTCAGTACTTC.

This clonotype appeared a few times. This chain uses TRBV6-1 with TRBJ1-1; D is unresolved. Germline CDR1 is MNHNS and CDR2 is SASEGT. The V end lost 4 bases, the J end lost 1 base, and 7 bases lay between the germline ends. This CDR3 spans 13 amino acids. The CDR3 sequence: CASSVVGNTEAFF. DNA for the CDR3: TGTGCCAGCAGTGTGGTCGGGAACACTGAAGCTTTCTTT.

The sample holds a few counts of this clonotype. CDR3 sequence reads: CASSLSWGPLGYTF. The CDR3 nucleotides read TGTGCCAGCAGTTTAAGTTGGGGGCCTCTCGGCTACACCTTC. The rearrangement links TRBV12-3 or TRBV12-4 to TRBJ1-2; D is perhaps TRBD1 (6 bases). With 2 bases removed from V and 8 bases from J, the gap between germline ends came to 15 bases. CDR3 length equals 14 residues.

The chain is built from TRBV29-1 and TRBJ2-1; 16 nucleotides line up with TRBD2. V trimming: 5 bases; J trimming: 8 bases; junction bases outside the gene matches: 3. CDR3 length: 14 residues. Germline V gene data show CDR1 as SQVTM and CDR2 as ANQGSEA. Here the CDR3 reads CSVPGTSGRDEQFF. DNA of the CDR3: TGCAGCGTTCCCGGGACTAGCGGGAGGGATGAGCAGTTCTTC.